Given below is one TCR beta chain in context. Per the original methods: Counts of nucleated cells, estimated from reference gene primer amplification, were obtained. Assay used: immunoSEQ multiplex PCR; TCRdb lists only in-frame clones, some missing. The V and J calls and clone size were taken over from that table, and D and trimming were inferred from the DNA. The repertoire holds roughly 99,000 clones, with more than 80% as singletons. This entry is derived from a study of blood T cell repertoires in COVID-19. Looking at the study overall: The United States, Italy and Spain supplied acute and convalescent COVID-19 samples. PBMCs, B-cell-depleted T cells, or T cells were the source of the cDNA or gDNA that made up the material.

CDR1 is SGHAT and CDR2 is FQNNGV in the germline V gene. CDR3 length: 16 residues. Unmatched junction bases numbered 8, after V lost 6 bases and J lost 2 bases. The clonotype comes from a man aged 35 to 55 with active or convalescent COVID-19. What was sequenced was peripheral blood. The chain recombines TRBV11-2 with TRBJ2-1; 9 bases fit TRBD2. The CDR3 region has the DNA TGTGCCAGCAGTTCTATTAGCGGGAGCGCCTACAATGAGCAGTTCTTC. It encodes CASSSISGSAYNEQFF.